This is a list of T cell receptor beta chains from one sample in a study of shared clonotypes between healthy human individuals. Some clones are missing from TCRdb's copy, which holds only in-frame ones; the method was immunoSEQ multiplex PCR. Here the sample spans fewer than 2.5 million clones, more than 85% being singletons. Sequencing was carried out using naive CD4+ T cells from PBMCs. The receptors stem from a man between 18 and 35 years old in good health. Some clones in this sample may be carry-over from other donors' samples. CDR3s include the opening cysteine and the closing phenylalanine or tryptophan. Each record gives: V gene, J gene, CDR3 protein.

>TRBV5-4|TRBJ2-1
CASSETSGRAQFF
>TRBV28|TRBJ2-7
CASSPGGRYEQYF
>TRBV11-3|TRBJ2-3
CASSQEGPDTQYF
>TRBV5-5|TRBJ2-3
CASSFGVAESAGYF
>TRBV5-1|TRBJ2-1
CASSRGLAGGPRAYNEQFF
>TRBV5-6|TRBJ2-1
CASSSTLAGVSSEQFF
>TRBV5-1|TRBJ2-1
CASSLLAGIGHNEQFF
>TRBV2|TRBJ1-4
CASSKGGTNEKLFF
>TRBV2|TRBJ2-5
CASRSTSSQETQYF
>TRBV28|TRBJ2-7
CASSAGTATYEQYF
>TRBV29-1|TRBJ1-3
CSVVTGAGNTIYF
>TRBV6-5|TRBJ2-6
CASSRGVSGANVLTF
>TRBV6-6|TRBJ1-2
CASSPGTHGYTF
>TRBV10-2|TRBJ1-2
CASTLPGSYGYTF
>TRBV4-2|TRBJ2-5
CASRRVISGETQYF
>TRBV7-9|TRBJ1-5
CASSRQNQPQHF